The rows below give T cell receptor beta chains drawn from one sample of a study of cytomegalovirus exposure and HLA in healthy donors. TCRdb keeps only in-frame clones here, not all; method: immunoSEQ multiplex PCR. This table holds about 200,000 clones, around 75% found once. Sequencing was carried out using PBMCs. The receptors were gathered from a male donor in good health and CMV-seropositive. Both conserved end residues are part of each CDR3. Fields, in order: J gene, clone size, V gene, D gene, CDR3 DNA, CDR3 protein. A D gene is named only where the DNA matches it firmly. Some rows mark clone size as missing; the rest say once, few, many or name a class of expanded clone.

J gene: TRBJ2-2
clone size: .
V gene: TRBV18
D gene: .
CDR3 DNA: TGTGCCAGCTCACCACGGGCGTCCGCCGGGGAGCTGTTTTTT
CDR3 protein: CASSPRASAGELFF

J gene: TRBJ1-4
clone size: .
V gene: TRBV6-1
D gene: .
CDR3 DNA: TGTGCCAGCAGTGAATCCCCGGACTCGTTACAAAAACTGTTTTTT
CDR3 protein: CASSESPDSLQKLFF

J gene: TRBJ2-7
clone size: few
V gene: TRBV4-3
D gene: .
CDR3 DNA: TGCGCCAGCAGCCAGGGGGGTGACAGTGAGCAGTACTTC
CDR3 protein: CASSQGGDSEQYF

J gene: TRBJ2-7
clone size: .
V gene: TRBV4-2
D gene: .
CDR3 DNA: TGTGCCAGCAGCCAAGAACTAAGGCTAGCCGAGCAGTACTTC
CDR3 protein: CASSQELRLAEQYF

J gene: TRBJ1-2
clone size: .
V gene: TRBV7-2
D gene: TRBD1
CDR3 DNA: TGTGCCAGCAGCTTCACCGGACAGGCCGCCTATGGCTACACCTTC
CDR3 protein: CASSFTGQAAYGYTF

J gene: TRBJ2-7
clone size: once
V gene: TRBV11-2
D gene: .
CDR3 DNA: TGTGCCAGCAGCTTATTTTCAGGGGTCGAGCAGTACTTC
CDR3 protein: CASSLFSGVEQYF

J gene: TRBJ1-2
clone size: .
V gene: TRBV18
D gene: TRBD1
CDR3 DNA: TGTGCCAGCTCACCATTAGCGACAGGGGAAAACTATGGCTACACCTTC
CDR3 protein: CASSPLATGENYGYTF

J gene: TRBJ2-5
clone size: few
V gene: TRBV2
D gene: .
CDR3 DNA: TGTGCCAGCAGCCAAAAAGAGACCCAGTACTTC
CDR3 protein: CASSQKETQYF

J gene: TRBJ2-7
clone size: .
V gene: TRBV5-4
D gene: .
CDR3 DNA: TGTGCCAGCAGCTTGGACAGTGATTCCGAGTACTTC
CDR3 protein: CASSLDSDSEYF

J gene: TRBJ2-2
clone size: few
V gene: TRBV7-8
D gene: .
CDR3 DNA: TGTGCCAGCAGCCCTGGAGCCCACACCGGGGAGCTGTTTTTT
CDR3 protein: CASSPGAHTGELFF

J gene: TRBJ2-1
clone size: .
V gene: TRBV10-3
D gene: TRBD1
CDR3 DNA: TGTGCCATCAGTATCGACAGGGACAATGAGCAGTTCTTC
CDR3 protein: CAISIDRDNEQFF

J gene: TRBJ2-7
clone size: .
V gene: TRBV6-4
D gene: TRBD2
CDR3 DNA: TGTGCCAGCACCCAGGGACTAGCGTACGAGCAGTACTTC
CDR3 protein: CASTQGLAYEQYF

J gene: TRBJ2-1
clone size: .
V gene: TRBV5-5
D gene: TRBD1
CDR3 DNA: TGTGCCAGCAGCTTGATTGGGACAGGGTTCTACAATGAGCAGTTCTTC
CDR3 protein: CASSLIGTGFYNEQFF

J gene: TRBJ1-2
clone size: .
V gene: TRBV7-8
D gene: TRBD1
CDR3 DNA: TGTGCCAGCAGCTTGGGACAGGGATATGGCTACACCTTC
CDR3 protein: CASSLGQGYGYTF

J gene: TRBJ2-7
clone size: .
V gene: TRBV7-3
D gene: TRBD2
CDR3 DNA: TGTGCCAGCAGCCCAGCGGGAGGGAAGAGCGAGCAGTACTTC
CDR3 protein: CASSPAGGKSEQYF

J gene: TRBJ2-1
clone size: .
V gene: TRBV9
D gene: .
CDR3 DNA: TGTGCCAGCAACCTCGGGGTCCCCGGGCTTGAGCAGTTCTTC
CDR3 protein: CASNLGVPGLEQFF

J gene: TRBJ1-1
clone size: few
V gene: TRBV9
D gene: .
CDR3 DNA: TGTGCCAGCAGCGTAGGGGGGGGCGTGGGCACTGAAGCTTTCTTT
CDR3 protein: CASSVGGGVGTEAFF

J gene: TRBJ1-5
clone size: .
V gene: TRBV18
D gene: .
CDR3 DNA: TGTGCCAGCTCACCATCGCCAGGGAATCAGCCCCAGCATTTT
CDR3 protein: CASSPSPGNQPQHF

J gene: TRBJ2-3
clone size: .
V gene: TRBV2
D gene: TRBD1
CDR3 DNA: TGTGCCAGCAGTCGGGACAGGGGGCCTCAAGATACGCAGTATTTT
CDR3 protein: CASSRDRGPQDTQYF

J gene: TRBJ2-7
clone size: .
V gene: TRBV30
D gene: .
CDR3 DNA: TGTGCCTGGAGTGAAAGAGACGAGCAGTACTTC
CDR3 protein: CAWSERDEQYF

J gene: TRBJ1-5
clone size: .
V gene: TRBV19
D gene: TRBD1
CDR3 DNA: TGTGCCAGCCGAGAGACAGGGATACATCAGCCCCAGCATTTT
CDR3 protein: CASRETGIHQPQHF

J gene: TRBJ1-1
clone size: .
V gene: TRBV10-3
D gene: .
CDR3 DNA: TGTGCCATCGAAAGAGGGCCCGCTGAGGGTGGCACTGAAGCTTTCTTT
CDR3 protein: CAIERGPAEGGTEAFF

J gene: TRBJ2-2
clone size: .
V gene: TRBV11-2
D gene: TRBD1
CDR3 DNA: TGTGCCAGCAACGGACAGGGAAGGACCGGGGAGCTGTTTTTT
CDR3 protein: CASNGQGRTGELFF

J gene: TRBJ2-1
clone size: .
V gene: TRBV5-1
D gene: .
CDR3 DNA: TGCGCCAGCAGCCATGGCGGGGCACTGATGTCCTACAATGAGCAGTTCTTC
CDR3 protein: CASSHGGALMSYNEQFF

J gene: TRBJ2-7
clone size: .
V gene: TRBV4-3
D gene: TRBD2
CDR3 DNA: TGCGCCAGCAGCCAAGTGACAGCGGGGGATACCTACGAGCAGTACTTC
CDR3 protein: CASSQVTAGDTYEQYF

J gene: TRBJ1-1
clone size: .
V gene: TRBV19
D gene: .
CDR3 DNA: TGTGCCAGTAGTGGCCGTGGGGGCATGAACACTGAAGCTTTCTTT
CDR3 protein: CASSGRGGMNTEAFF

J gene: TRBJ1-3
clone size: .
V gene: TRBV7-9
D gene: .
CDR3 DNA: TGTGCCAGCATCTTGGACAGAGCGCGAAACACCATATATTTT
CDR3 protein: CASILDRARNTIYF

J gene: TRBJ2-5
clone size: .
V gene: TRBV27
D gene: TRBD1
CDR3 DNA: TGTGCCAGCAGTCAATCACAGGGGGCCCAAGAGACCCAGTACTTC
CDR3 protein: CASSQSQGAQETQYF

J gene: TRBJ2-4
clone size: once
V gene: TRBV30
D gene: TRBD1
CDR3 DNA: TGTGCCTGGAGGGGACAGAAAAACATTCAGTACTTC
CDR3 protein: CAWRGQKNIQYF

J gene: TRBJ2-7
clone size: .
V gene: TRBV11-2
D gene: TRBD2
CDR3 DNA: TGTGCCAGCAGCTCCCCCGGACTAGCGGGGTATGAGCAGTACTTC
CDR3 protein: CASSSPGLAGYEQYF

J gene: TRBJ2-7
clone size: few
V gene: TRBV5-1
D gene: .
CDR3 DNA: TGCGCCAGCAGCTTGGCCCAACTAGTCATTGACGAGCAGTACTTC
CDR3 protein: CASSLAQLVIDEQYF

J gene: TRBJ1-1
clone size: .
V gene: TRBV4-3
D gene: .
CDR3 DNA: TGCGCCAGCAGCCAAGACAGGGAGGGCACTGAAGCTTTCTTT
CDR3 protein: CASSQDREGTEAFF

J gene: TRBJ2-7
clone size: .
V gene: TRBV10-3
D gene: TRBD1
CDR3 DNA: TGTGCCATCAGTTACGGGACAGTAACCTACGAGCAGTACTTC
CDR3 protein: CAISYGTVTYEQYF

J gene: TRBJ1-5
clone size: .
V gene: TRBV18
D gene: TRBD1
CDR3 DNA: TGTGCCAGCTCCCCAGACAGGGGTGGTTTAAGCAATCAGCCCCAGCATTTT
CDR3 protein: CASSPDRGGLSNQPQHF

J gene: TRBJ1-5
clone size: .
V gene: TRBV15
D gene: .
CDR3 DNA: TGTGCCACCAGCGGTGACCGGGTCAACGCGGCCCAGCATTTT
CDR3 protein: CATSGDRVNAAQHF

J gene: TRBJ1-4
clone size: once
V gene: TRBV9
D gene: .
CDR3 DNA: TGTGCCAGCAGCGTAGGCGGGTTACGGGATGAAAAACTGTTTTTT
CDR3 protein: CASSVGGLRDEKLFF

J gene: TRBJ2-7
clone size: .
V gene: TRBV14
D gene: .
CDR3 DNA: TGTGCCAGCAGCCAAGAGTTGAGGGGACACCACGAGCAGTACTTC
CDR3 protein: CASSQELRGHHEQYF

J gene: TRBJ2-1
clone size: .
V gene: TRBV4-3
D gene: TRBD2
CDR3 DNA: TGCGCCAGCAGCGAAACTAGCGGGAGCCTGACAAATGAGCAGTTCTTC
CDR3 protein: CASSETSGSLTNEQFF

J gene: TRBJ1-2
clone size: .
V gene: TRBV7-3
D gene: .
CDR3 DNA: TGTGCCAGCAGCTTAAGCGCAGGGGTAATGGAAGGCTACACCTTC
CDR3 protein: CASSLSAGVMEGYTF

J gene: TRBJ2-7
clone size: .
V gene: TRBV5-1
D gene: TRBD2
CDR3 DNA: TGCGCCAGCAGCCGCGCGGGAGTCGGGGACTACGAGCAGTACTTC
CDR3 protein: CASSRAGVGDYEQYF

J gene: TRBJ1-1
clone size: .
V gene: TRBV6-5
D gene: .
CDR3 DNA: TGTGCCGTGTCGGAGAGAAACACTGAAGCTTTCTTT
CDR3 protein: CAVSERNTEAFF

J gene: TRBJ2-7
clone size: .
V gene: TRBV5-4
D gene: TRBD2
CDR3 DNA: TGTGCCAGCAGCCCCGCGTTGGGGAGCGGGAGGTCCCATTCCGCCTACGAGCAGTACTTC
CDR3 protein: CASSPALGSGRSHSAYEQYF

J gene: TRBJ2-3
clone size: .
V gene: TRBV6-1
D gene: .
CDR3 DNA: TGTGCCAGCGGGAGTCGGGCAGATACGCAGTATTTT
CDR3 protein: CASGSRADTQYF

J gene: TRBJ2-7
clone size: .
V gene: TRBV21-1
D gene: .
CDR3 DNA: TGTGCCAGCAGCAAAGCGCTGAGCGGATGCTACTACGAGCAGTACTTC
CDR3 protein: CASSKALSGCYYEQYF

J gene: TRBJ1-4
clone size: .
V gene: TRBV4-2
D gene: .
CDR3 DNA: TGTGCCAGCAGCCAAGAAACACGCGGAGTAAATGAAAAACTGTTTTTT
CDR3 protein: CASSQETRGVNEKLFF

J gene: TRBJ2-2
clone size: .
V gene: TRBV18
D gene: TRBD2
CDR3 DNA: TGTGCCAGCTCACCAGAAGGACTAGCGGGACCCGGGGAGCTGTTTTTT
CDR3 protein: CASSPEGLAGPGELFF

J gene: TRBJ1-4
clone size: .
V gene: TRBV5-1
D gene: TRBD1
CDR3 DNA: TGCGCCAGCAGCCCTACACAGGGGAATGAAAAACTGTTTTTT
CDR3 protein: CASSPTQGNEKLFF

J gene: TRBJ2-7
clone size: .
V gene: TRBV9
D gene: TRBD2
CDR3 DNA: TGTGCCAGCAGCCCAGAGGGGCTAGCGGGAGGGGGGCAGTACTTC
CDR3 protein: CASSPEGLAGGGQYF

J gene: TRBJ2-2
clone size: .
V gene: TRBV13
D gene: .
CDR3 DNA: TGTGCCAGCAGCTTCAGGGTAACCGGGGAGCTGTTTTTT
CDR3 protein: CASSFRVTGELFF

J gene: TRBJ2-7
clone size: .
V gene: TRBV5-6
D gene: TRBD1
CDR3 DNA: TGTGCCAGCAGCTCTGACAGGGGGATGTACTTC
CDR3 protein: CASSSDRGMYF

J gene: TRBJ2-3
clone size: .
V gene: TRBV12-5
D gene: TRBD2
CDR3 DNA: TGTGCTAGTGGTTTGGTAAATTCCCATCTAGCGGGGGGCACAGATACGCAGTATTTT
CDR3 protein: CASGLVNSHLAGGTDTQYF

J gene: TRBJ1-2
clone size: .
V gene: TRBV10-3
D gene: TRBD1
CDR3 DNA: TGTGCCATCAGTGGGGAGACAGGGTCGTCTGTTAACTATGGCTACACCTTC
CDR3 protein: CAISGETGSSVNYGYTF

J gene: TRBJ2-3
clone size: .
V gene: TRBV30
D gene: TRBD2
CDR3 DNA: TGTGCCTGGAGTACGGGGGGATACACAGATACGCAGTATTTT
CDR3 protein: CAWSTGGYTDTQYF

J gene: TRBJ2-5
clone size: .
V gene: TRBV7-3
D gene: TRBD1
CDR3 DNA: TGTGCCAGCAGCCCGACAGGGGCCGAGACCCAGTACTTC
CDR3 protein: CASSPTGAETQYF